This record concerns one T cell receptor (beta chain) sequence. V trimming: 2 bases; J trimming: 8 bases; junction bases outside the gene matches: 19. CDR1 SGHDT and CDR2 YYEEEE come from the germline V gene. The CDR3 sequence is 19 residues long. Per the original data handling: Amplified reference gene primers provided the basis for estimating nucleated cell counts. Some clones are missing from TCRdb's copy, which holds only in-frame ones; the method was immunoSEQ multiplex PCR. The V and J calls and clone size are taken from that table; D and trimming were inferred from the DNA. The sample shows approximately 140,000 clones, approximately 80% of them seen only once. The sample comes from a study of blood T cell repertoires in COVID-19. Looking at the study overall: The United States, Italy and Spain supplied acute and convalescent COVID-19 samples. In each case, the material was cDNA or gDNA derived from T cells, B-cell-depleted T cells, or PBMCs.

Material: peripheral blood. This sequence originates from a man aged 70 or older with acute or convalescent COVID-19. The chain has TRBV5-6 and TRBJ2-1; the match to TRBD2 covers 10 bases. This CDR3 reads CASSFPQVLAGEESDEQFF. CDR3 nucleotides: TGTGCCAGCAGCTTTCCCCAAGTCCTAGCGGGGGAGGAGAGCGATGAGCAGTTCTTC.